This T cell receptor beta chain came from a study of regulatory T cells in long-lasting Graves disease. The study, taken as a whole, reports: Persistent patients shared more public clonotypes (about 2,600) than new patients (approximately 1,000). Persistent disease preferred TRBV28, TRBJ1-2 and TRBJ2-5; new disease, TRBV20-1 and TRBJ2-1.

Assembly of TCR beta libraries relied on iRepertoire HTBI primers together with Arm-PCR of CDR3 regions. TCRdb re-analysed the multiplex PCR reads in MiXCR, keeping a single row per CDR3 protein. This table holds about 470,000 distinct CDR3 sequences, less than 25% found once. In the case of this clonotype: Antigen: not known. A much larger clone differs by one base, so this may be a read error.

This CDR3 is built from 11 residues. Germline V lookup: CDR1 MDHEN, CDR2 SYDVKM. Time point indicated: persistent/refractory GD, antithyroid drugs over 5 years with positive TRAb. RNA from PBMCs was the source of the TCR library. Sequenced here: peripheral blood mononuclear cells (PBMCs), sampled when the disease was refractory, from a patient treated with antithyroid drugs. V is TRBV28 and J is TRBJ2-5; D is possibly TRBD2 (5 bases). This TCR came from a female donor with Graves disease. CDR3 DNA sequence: TGTGCCAGCACCGAGGGAGAGACCCCGTACTTC. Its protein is CASTEGETPYF.